This T cell receptor beta chain is from a study of blood T cell repertoires in COVID-19 (dated by TCRdb to about 2020). For the study in its entirety: Samples from collaborators originated in the United States, Italy and Spain and spanned both the acute and convalescent phases of COVID-19. The samples were drawn from the first 160 participants of the ongoing ImmuneRACE study and from 1,200 or so subjects provided by 6 global collaborators. Where available, HLA class I and class II types were obtained from metadata supplied by the sample provider rather than from assay-based typing. The repertoires were made available in a free public database intended to serve as a resource for research on the immune response to SARS-CoV-2. Subjects who had been exposed to COVID-19, were actively infected with it, or had recovered from it provided the deeply sampled blood TCRbeta repertoires that made up the dataset. The prospective study material was composed of cDNA or gDNA derived from T cells, B-cell-depleted T cells, or PBMCs. The sample metadata nearly always contained a de-identified subject ID, COVID-19 status, age in years and sex. Broad study findings and their caveats: How much clinical and demographic metadata was included differed by source and by participant, and the metadata was provided uncurated.

A word on this clone: No antigen is known for it. Per-base quality was not reported, and no clone a single base away is much larger than it.

In Seattle, one collaborating source enrolled patients while the infection was active and tracked those patients longitudinally over the course of disease. Each collaborating institution followed its own protocols to collect whole blood in K2EDTA tubes. For TCRbeta analysis, collaborators shipped samples in one of three forms: frozen whole blood, isolated PBMCs, or DNA extracted from either of those sample types. Trimming takes 1 base from V and 6 bases from J, and the germline ends sit 10 bases apart. Counted from cysteine to phenylalanine, this CDR3 has 14 amino acids. The entry retains the CDR3 DNA only, 42 bases that are in frame from base 1. CDR1 is given as SEHNR and CDR2 as FQNEAQ, both from the germline V gene (reference sequence). TCRbeta CDR3 regions were amplified from genomic DNA by means of the immunoSEQ Assay, a bias-controlled multiplex PCR. The paper's processing steps were these. Within the assay, amplification of reference gene primers was used to estimate how many nucleated cells each sample contained. Sequence reads were collapsed and filtered to measure the absolute abundance of every unique TCRbeta CDR3 rearrangement. For each sample, productive Simpson clonality was calculated as the square root of Simpson's diversity index over productive rearrangements. Entries here come from immuneACCESS through TCRdb and include only in-frame sequences with V and J called. Some clones fail to appear in such tables; in the studies checked, an unresolved V gene covers under half of the shortfall, and the cause of the remainder is unknown. V, J and clone size are those of that table, while D and trimming were read from the DNA. The sample yields 250,000 to 300,000 clones; around nine tenths were counted once. The ten largest clones represent 11% of the sample.

The sequence was collected from a woman in her 30s with COVID-19, enrolled during active disease. The sequencing input was peripheral blood. Recombination joined TRBV7-9 with TRBJ2-4, and possibly TRBD1, on 7 matching bases. The CDR3 here reads CASSLDRGLNIQYF. The base sequence is TGTGCCAGCAGCTTAGACAGGGGACTAAACATTCAGTACTTC. The full variable domain, completed from the reference TRBV7-9 and TRBJ2-4 proteins outside the CDR3, reads DTGVSQNPRHKITKRGQNVTFRCDPISEHNRLYWYRQTLGQGPEFLTYFQNEAQLEKSRLLSDRFSAERPKGSFSTLEIQRTEQGDSAMYLCASSLDRGLNIQYFGAGTRLSVL.